What follows are 27 T cell receptor beta chains derived from one specimen sequenced in a study of OX40 agonist ivuxolimab in advanced cancers. This table comes from immunoSEQ multiplex PCR, and its TCRdb copy is limited to in-frame clones, with some not included. The sample yields tens of thousands of clones, around 93% seen once. The input for sequencing was CD4+ or CD8+ T cells sorted from blood, taken in a trial of the OX40 agonist ivuxolimab. All receptors derive from an adult with an advanced solid tumor such as melanoma, head and neck, liver or kidney cancer.

The rearrangement joins TRBV19 to TRBJ2-7; 7 bases are a match to TRBD2. V shed 0 bases and J 4 bases; nucleotides not matched to a gene: 6. Germline V gene lookup returns CDR1 LNHDA and CDR2 SQIVND (reference sequence). The CDR3 totals 15 residues. The CDR3, as DNA: TGTGCCAGTAGTATAGATAGAGGGGAGGGGTACGAGCAGTACTTC. It is translated as CASSIDRGEGYEQYF. The complete variable domain, with remaining parts taken from reference TRBV19 and TRBJ2-7, reads DGGITQSPKYLFRKEGQNVTLSCEQNLNHDAMYWYRQDPGQGLRLIYYSQIVNDFQKGDIAEGYSVSREKKESFPLTVTSAQKNPTAFYLCASSIDRGEGYEQYFGPGTRLTVT.

V and J are TRBV27 and TRBJ2-7; TRBD2 aligns across 7 bases. The CDR3 is 14 amino acids. With V trimmed by 3 bases and J by 6 bases, 8 bases remained unmatched. Germline V gene lookup returns CDR1 MNHEY and CDR2 SMNVEV (reference sequence). CDR3 nucleotides: TGTGCCAGCAGTTTTCGAGGCGGGAGAGGCGAGCAGTACTTC. It specifies CASSFRGGRGEQYF.

The rearrangement links TRBV6-6 to TRBJ2-7; D is uncertain. The V end lost 0 bases, the J end lost 6 bases, and 12 bases lay between the germline ends. CDR3 length: 14 amino acids. CDR1 is MNHNY and CDR2 is SVGAGI in the germline V gene (reference sequence). The chain's CDR3 is CASSYSLPRAEQYV. The CDR3 coding sequence is TGTGCCAGCAGTTACTCGTTACCTAGGGCCGAGCAGTACGTC.

The rearrangement uses TRBV7-6 and TRBJ2-7; 11 bases line up with TRBD1. Germline V gene sequence: CDR1 SGHVS, CDR2 FNYEAQ. J lost 1 base, V lost 4 bases, and 9 bases had no gene match. The CDR3 sequence is 17 residues long. Here the CDR3 reads CASSSSGDRGSSYEQYF. The CDR3 bases are TGTGCCAGCAGCTCCAGCGGGGACAGGGGGTCGTCCTACGAGCAGTACTTC.

The chain couples TRBV5-8 to TRBJ2-2; a weak D match, TRBD1 (6 bases). The CDR3 covers 15 residues. Trimming took 1 base from V and 1 from J, leaving 8 bases between them. Germline CDR1 is SGHTS and CDR2 is YDEGEE. As DNA, the CDR3 is TGTGCCAGCAGCTTGATACAGGGGAACACCGGGGAGCTGTTTTTT. This encodes CASSLIQGNTGELFF.

The rearrangement joins TRBV6-5 to TRBJ2-7, with D possibly matching TRBD1 (6 bases). V gave up 6 bases and J gave up 2 bases, with 17 bases separating them. This CDR3 is 15 amino acids long. Germline V gene lookup returns CDR1 MNHEY and CDR2 SVGAGI. CDR3 sequence: CASRTPGTTTYEQYV. The DNA of the CDR3 is TGTGCCAGCAGAACACCAGGGACAACTACCTACGAGCAGTACGTC.

The chain is built from TRBV28 and TRBJ1-6, with D possibly being TRBD1 (6 bases). Germline values: CDR1 MDHEN, CDR2 SYDVKM. Deletions cut 6 bases from V and 4 bases from J, with 10 bases between. The CDR3 contains 14 residues. The CDR3 sequence is CASSWTEYNSPLHF. Written as DNA, the CDR3 is TGTGCCAGCAGCTGGACAGAGTATAATTCACCCCTCCACTTT.

The chain couples TRBV9 to TRBJ2-1; 10 bases are shared with TRBD1. With 4 bases clipped from V and 4 bases from J, the junction kept 8 bases outside the gene matches. The CDR3 has 16 residues. Germline V CDR1 and CDR2: SGDLS, YYNGEE. CDR3 in DNA: TGTGCCAGCAGCTTCGGACAGGGGGGCCTTTACAATGAGCAGTTCTTC. As protein: CASSFGQGGLYNEQFF.

The gene calls are TRBV19 and TRBJ2-7; TRBD1 agrees at 10 bases. Looked up from germline, CDR1 is LNHDA and CDR2 is SQIVND (reference sequence). The V gene end was trimmed by 2 bases and the J gene end by 6 bases; junction bases not matched to a gene: 4. The CDR3 length is 14 residues. CDR3 in DNA: TGTGCCAGTAGTATACGGGACAGGGGTATCGAGCAGTACTTC. Protein product: CASSIRDRGIEQYF.

The chain links TRBV4-2 to TRBJ2-7, with 7 bases aligning to TRBD1. The CDR3 is 14 amino acids. From germline, CDR1 is LGHNA and CDR2 YNFKEQ. V dropped 2 bases and J dropped 2; count of bases not matched to a gene: 3. The CDR3 nucleotides are TGTGCCAGCAGCCAACCCGGGACAGCCTACGAGCAGTACTTC. Translation gives CASSQPGTAYEQYF.

This chain connects TRBV23-1 to TRBJ1-6; tentative D call: TRBD1 (5 bases). TRBV23-1 is an open reading frame whose function is uncertain. The CDR3 consists of 15 residues. V gave up 0 bases and J gave up 8 bases, with 11 bases separating them. The CDR3 loop reads CASSQSSDIDSPLHF. CDR3 in DNA: TGCGCCAGCAGTCAATCTTCGGACATAGATTCACCCCTCCACTTT.

The chain links TRBV25-1 to TRBJ1-4, with unresolved D. V was pared by 3 bases and J by 7 bases, with 15 bases between. CDR1 is MGHDK and CDR2 is SYGVNS in the germline V gene. There are 15 residues in the CDR3. As DNA, the CDR3 is TGTGCCAGCAGTGACCTACGGGGTGTCGGTGAAAAACTGTTTTTT. It specifies CASSDLRGVGEKLFF.

The CDR3 region has the DNA TGTGCCAGCAGTTTATCGGGGACCATTCATAGTGGTGAGCAGTTCTTC. Translation gives CASSLSGTIHSGEQFF. The chain uses TRBV27 and TRBJ2-1; the D call may be TRBD1 or TRBD2 (5 bases each). The CDR3 is 16 amino acids. CDR1 and CDR2 from the germline V gene are MNHEY and SMNVEV (reference sequence). V lost 0 bases to trimming and J lost 9 bases, with 18 bases between them.

The J gene is TRBJ1-3, the V gene TRBV27; 7 bases are a match to TRBD1. Germline V gene lookup returns CDR1 MNHEY and CDR2 SMNVEV (reference sequence). V lost 7 bases to trimming and J lost 4 bases; unmatched junction nucleotides: 7. This CDR3 has 14 residues. The CDR3 protein is CASTDRAEGNTIYF. The CDR3 DNA is TGTGCCAGCACCGACAGGGCAGAAGGAAACACCATATATTTT.

The chain couples TRBV2 to TRBJ1-6; D remains unclear. The CDR3 is made up of 14 amino acids. Trimming took off 6 bases at V and 3 bases at J, with 9 bases between the two ends. CDR1 is SNHLY, CDR2 FYNNEI, per germline. Written as DNA, the CDR3 is TGTGCCAGCAGGGCGGCAGACTATAATTCACCCCTCCACTTT. Its protein is CASRAADYNSPLHF.

The chain joins TRBV6-6 to TRBJ1-3; D not resolved. CDR1 and CDR2 from the germline V gene are MNHNY and SVGAGI (reference sequence). The CDR3 runs 14 residues. V was shortened by 5 bases and J by 4 bases, with 12 bases between the two germline ends. The CDR3 loop reads CASSQGYSGNTIYF. In DNA form, the CDR3 reads TGTGCCAGCAGTCAAGGGTATTCAGGAAACACCATATATTTT.

The gene calls are TRBV5-4 and TRBJ1-2, with D uncertain. V shed 2 bases and J shed 7 bases, with 12 bases lying between them. CDR1 is SGHNT, CDR2 YYREEE, per germline (reference sequence). The CDR3 totals 13 residues. CDR3: CASSFGRAGGYTF. For the CDR3, the DNA is TGTGCCAGCAGCTTCGGGAGGGCGGGTGGCTACACCTTC.

The rearrangement joins TRBV7-8 to TRBJ2-3; D perhaps matches TRBD1 (6 bases). With 1 base removed from V and 2 bases from J, the gap between germline ends came to 13 bases. The CDR3 extends over 16 amino acids. CDR1 is SGHVS, CDR2 FQNEAQ, per germline. CDR3 sequence reads: CASSLGTGYFTDTQYF. CDR3 sequence (DNA): TGTGCCAGCAGCTTAGGAACAGGGTACTTCACAGATACGCAGTATTTT.

The gene calls are TRBV9 and TRBJ2-3; D is unclear. The CDR3 runs to 13 residues. V lost 6 bases, J lost 0 bases, and 8 bases lay in between. The V gene's germline CDR1 is SGDLS and CDR2 YYNGEE. The CDR3, as DNA: TGTGCCAGCACCCGAACTAGCACAGATACGCAGTATTTT. This codes for CASTRTSTDTQYF. The variable domain in full, with the rest retrieved from reference TRBV9 and TRBJ2-3, is DSGVTQTPKHLITATGQRVTLRCSPRSGDLSVYWYQQSLDQGLQFLIQYYNGEERAKGNILERFSAQQFPDLHSELNLSSLELGDSALYFCASTRTSTDTQYFGPGTRLTVL.

As concerns this clone: Mismatch with germline at one junction end may stem from a read error. The chain couples TRBV6-6 to TRBJ2-3; 10 nucleotides match TRBD2. The CDR3 consists of 16 residues. Germline V gives CDR1 MNHNY, CDR2 SVGAGI (reference sequence). The CDR3 region is CASSDSSGGATDTQYF. Written as DNA, the CDR3 is TGTGCCAGCAGTGACTCGAGCGGGGGGGCCACAGATACGCAGTATTTT.

CDR3 in amino acids: CASSPGVRGGNTGELFF. The CDR3 nucleotides read TGCGCCAGCAGCCCCGGCGTTCGCGGGGGGAACACCGGGGAGCTGTTTTTT. This chain uses TRBV5-1 with TRBJ2-2; 7 bases map to TRBD2. V lost 4 bases to trimming and J lost 1 base; unmatched junction nucleotides: 10. The CDR3 length is 17 residues. Germline V gives CDR1 SGHRS, CDR2 YFSETQ.

V gene TRBV9 combines with J gene TRBJ1-2; D not certain. This CDR3 spans 13 amino acids. The V and J ends lost 0 bases and 6 bases respectively, with 9 bases between them. The germline V gene encodes CDR1 SGDLS and CDR2 YYNGEE. CDR3 sequence reads: CASSVVGGDGYTF. The CDR3 nucleotides read TGTGCCAGCAGCGTAGTAGGCGGAGATGGCTACACCTTC.

This chain uses TRBV9 with TRBJ2-3, with D unresolved. CDR1 is SGDLS, CDR2 YYNGEE, per germline. The CDR3 covers 12 residues. Between the trimmed V and J ends, which lost 0 bases and 5 bases, there was a span of 4 bases. The CDR3 protein is CASSVGRDTQYF. The CDR3 DNA is TGTGCCAGCAGCGTAGGAAGAGATACGCAGTATTTT. Supplemented by reference TRBV9 and TRBJ2-3, the full variable domain reads DSGVTQTPKHLITATGQRVTLRCSPRSGDLSVYWYQQSLDQGLQFLIQYYNGEERAKGNILERFSAQQFPDLHSELNLSSLELGDSALYFCASSVGRDTQYFGPGTRLTVL.

This chain joins TRBV29-1 and TRBJ2-7; 7 nucleotides match TRBD1. CDR1 SQVTM and CDR2 ANQGSEA come from the germline V gene. After removal of 7 bases from V and 2 bases from J, the junction contained 8 bases not matched to a gene. This CDR3 is 13 amino acids long. CDR3 amino acids: CSARTGDTYEQYF. The CDR3 DNA sequence: TGCAGCGCCAGGACAGGCGATACCTACGAGCAGTACTTC.

The chain couples TRBV9 to TRBJ2-5; 8 bases line up with TRBD2. The CDR3 length is 16 residues. Germline trimming cut 3 bases from V and 2 bases from J; bases unmatched to any gene: 9. Germline loops: CDR1 SGDLS, CDR2 YYNGEE. CDR3 loop: CASSDPSGGLQETQYF. The CDR3 nucleotides read TGTGCCAGCAGCGACCCCTCGGGGGGGTTACAAGAGACCCAGTACTTC.

This sequence joins TRBV27 and TRBJ2-3; D is perhaps TRBD1 or TRBD2 (5 bases each). With 5 bases removed from V and 3 bases from J, the gap between germline ends came to 18 bases. This CDR3 spans 16 amino acids. Germline CDR1 and CDR2: MNHEY and SMNVEV (reference sequence). CDR3 in amino acids: CASSVGPFWGTDTQYF. The CDR3 DNA reads as TGTGCCAGCAGTGTGGGACCCTTTTGGGGAACAGATACGCAGTATTTT.

V gene TRBV6-1 combines with J gene TRBJ2-3; possibly TRBD2 for D (7 bases). The CDR3 runs 16 residues. V shed 2 bases and J shed 3 bases, with 15 bases lying between them. Per germline, CDR1 MNHNS and CDR2 SASEGT. CDR3 nucleotide sequence: TGTGCCAGCAGTGAAAGTGGAGGGGGGGCTACAGATACGCAGTATTTT. It specifies CASSESGGGATDTQYF.